These 26 T cell receptor beta chains share one sample of origin, sequenced in a study of T cell responses to AZD1222 COVID-19 vaccine. Clones were read by immunoSEQ multiplex PCR, and TCRdb kept only the in-frame ones, dropping some. Of approximately 71,000 clones listed, about 88% are singletons. Specimen: peripheral blood, collected on day 0 of AZD1222 vaccination. Every receptor here comes from an adult in good health.

This rearrangement joins TRBV2 to TRBJ2-1; 8 bases fit TRBD1. Germline V CDR1 and CDR2: SNHLY, FYNNEI. This CDR3 spans 15 amino acids. Trimming cost V 4 bases and J 6 bases; bases outside gene matches: 8. The CDR3: CASSAGQGKANEQFF. The CDR3 DNA sequence: TGTGCCAGCAGTGCCGGACAGGGTAAGGCCAATGAGCAGTTCTTC.

J is TRBJ2-1 and V is TRBV27; D tentatively fits TRBD1 or TRBD2 (5 bases each). Trimming removed 2 bases from V and 8 bases from J, with 16 bases in between. This CDR3 is built from 15 residues. The germline V gene has CDR1 MNHEY and CDR2 SMNVEV (reference sequence). CDR3 coding DNA: TGTGCCAGCAGTTTACGGGACCTCCCCTTGGATGAGCAGTTCTTC. Translation: CASSLRDLPLDEQFF.

The chain has TRBV19 and TRBJ2-7, with TRBD1 identical over 7 bases. This CDR3 region has 13 residues. V dropped 6 bases and J dropped 1; count of bases not matched to a gene: 3. From germline, CDR1 is LNHDA and CDR2 SQIVND (reference sequence). The CDR3 loop reads CASRRQGSYEQYF. The CDR3 nucleotides are TGTGCCAGTAGACGACAGGGATCCTACGAGCAGTACTTC.

This clone was observed a single time. The chain couples TRBV6-2 or TRBV6-3 to TRBJ1-2; D call uncertain. In germline, CDR1 is MNHEY, CDR2 SVGEGT. Trimming pared 2 bases from V and 10 bases from J, leaving 8 bases between. This CDR3 has 11 amino acids. The CDR3 bases are TGTGCCAGCAGTTACGAACTTGACTACACCTTC. This translates into CASSYELDYTF.

The chain carries TRBV20-1 and TRBJ1-1; the D gene is possibly TRBD1 (6 bases). CDR1 and CDR2 from the germline V gene are DFQATT and SNEGSKA (reference sequence). The CDR3 is 11 residues long. The V gene lost 1 base and the J gene lost 10 bases, with 10 bases spanning the gap. CDR3 protein: CSARVGAGAFF. Here the CDR3 DNA reads TGCAGTGCTAGAGTGGGGGCTGGAGCTTTCTTT.

V gene TRBV19 combines with J gene TRBJ1-5; D not resolved. Germline values: CDR1 LNHDA, CDR2 SQIVND (reference sequence). The CDR3 is made up of 17 amino acids. V shed 0 bases and J shed 4 bases, with 16 bases lying between them. The CDR3 DNA is TGTGCCAGTAGTATAGATCGGGTGGGCAGAGCGAATCAGCCCCAGCATTTT. This encodes CASSIDRVGRANQPQHF.

This clone is a singleton in its sample. This sequence joins TRBV14 and TRBJ2-3; no firm D call. The CDR3 extends over 18 amino acids. The ends were cut back, 3 bases at V and 0 bases at J, with 19 bases in the middle. CDR1 and CDR2 (germline): SGHDN, FVKESK. The CDR3, as DNA: TGTGCCAGCAGCCACTCTCCAATCAGCGTGAAAAGCACAGATACGCAGTATTTT. Its translation: CASSHSPISVKSTDTQYF.

The rearrangement uses TRBV27 and TRBJ2-1, with 10 nucleotides matching TRBD2. CDR1 is MNHEY and CDR2 is SMNVEV in the germline V gene (reference sequence). Germline trimming cut 5 bases from V and 8 bases from J; bases unmatched to any gene: 15. CDR3 length: 17 amino acids. In DNA, the CDR3 is TGTGCCAGCAGTCCCTTTAATAGGGCTAGCGGGAGACATGAGCAGTTCTTC. Protein sequence: CASSPFNRASGRHEQFF.

V is TRBV28 and J is TRBJ2-1; no firm D call. The CDR3 is made up of 11 amino acids. The V and J ends lost 3 bases and 8 bases respectively, with 5 bases between them. The germline gives CDR1 MDHEN, CDR2 SYDVKM. The CDR3, as DNA: TGTGCCAGCAGTTTGATCCATGAGCAGTTCTTC. The encoded protein is CASSLIHEQFF.

The chain has TRBV6-6 and TRBJ1-4, with TRBD1 as a possible D gene (5 bases). V lost 6 bases and J 4 bases, leaving 12 bases between the germline ends. The germline gives CDR1 MNHNY, CDR2 SVGAGI (reference sequence). This CDR3 comprises 14 residues. As DNA, the CDR3 is TGTGCCAGCAGACGCGGGACGGTTAATGAAAAACTGTTTTTT. It yields the protein CASRRGTVNEKLFF.

CDR3 sequence reads: CASSLDAASIGELFF. For the CDR3, the DNA is TGTGCCAGCAGCTTAGATGCGGCTTCTATCGGGGAGCTGTTTTTT. The rearrangement joins TRBV7-9 to TRBJ2-2; no clear D. V lost 1 base, J lost 7 bases, and 13 bases lay in between. The germline gives CDR1 SEHNR, CDR2 FQNEAQ (reference sequence). The CDR3 covers 15 residues.

The chain couples TRBV7-2 to TRBJ1-2, with 10 bases aligning to TRBD1. The CDR3 totals 17 residues. The V gene end was trimmed by 1 base and the J gene end by 3 bases; junction bases not matched to a gene: 8. Germline CDR1 and CDR2: SGHTA and FQGNSA. The CDR3 region is CASSLVLWGTGDYGYTF. In nucleotides, the CDR3 is TGTGCCAGCAGCTTAGTACTTTGGGGGACAGGGGACTATGGCTACACCTTC.

A word on this clone: The identical CDR3 is also encoded by other nucleotide sequences in the sample. This sequence joins TRBV4-3 and TRBJ1-5, with D uncertain. This CDR3 is built from 15 residues. V was shortened by 1 base and J by 3 bases, with 10 bases between the two germline ends. CDR1 LGHNA and CDR2 YSLEER come from the germline V gene. CDR3 nucleotides: TGCGCCAGCAGCCAAGTTAGACACTCCAATCAGCCCCAGCATTTT. Encoded protein: CASSQVRHSNQPQHF.

The V gene is TRBV3-1 (or the pseudogene TRBV3-2), the J gene TRBJ2-7; D unclear. This CDR3 region has 16 residues. CDR1 and CDR2 from the germline V gene are LGHDT and YNNKEL (reference sequence). With 0 bases removed from V and 2 bases from J, the gap between germline ends came to 14 bases. The CDR3: CASSQDFKLPPYEQYF. CDR3 sequence (DNA): TGTGCCAGCAGCCAAGATTTTAAGCTTCCCCCCTACGAGCAGTACTTC.

The gene calls are TRBV6-2 or TRBV6-3 and TRBJ2-3; possibly TRBD2 for D (7 bases). V was clipped by 6 bases and J by 2 bases, with 12 bases between them. The CDR3 loop spans 14 amino acids. Per germline, CDR1 MNHEY and CDR2 SVGEGT. The CDR3 is CASSGAGATDTQYF. In DNA, the CDR3 is TGTGCCAGCAGCGGGGCGGGGGCCACAGATACGCAGTATTTT.

This chain connects TRBV19 to TRBJ1-6; D possibly corresponds to TRBD1 (5 bases). Germline V gene data show CDR1 as LNHDA and CDR2 as SQIVND (reference sequence). V lost 5 bases and J 7 bases, leaving 15 bases between the germline ends. The CDR3 has 15 amino acids. The CDR3 sequence: CASSPGTAKNSPLHF. The CDR3 DNA is TGTGCCAGTAGTCCCGGGACCGCGAAGAATTCACCCCTCCACTTT.

The rearrangement joins TRBV3-1 (or the pseudogene TRBV3-2) to TRBJ2-5; D gene ambiguous. The CDR3 is made up of 15 amino acids. V lost 7 bases and J 0 bases, leaving 15 bases between the germline ends. Germline values: CDR1 LGHDT, CDR2 YNNKEL (reference sequence). The CDR3 sequence is CASTPRGEYQETQYF. The CDR3 region has the DNA TGTGCCAGCACCCCTCGCGGAGAGTACCAAGAGACCCAGTACTTC.

The rearrangement links TRBV10-2 to TRBJ2-7, with 8 bases fitting TRBD1. Germline loops: CDR1 WSHSY, CDR2 SAAADI. The CDR3 has 14 amino acids. The junction had 7 bases not matched to a gene; V was cut back by 6 bases and J by 3 bases. CDR3 protein: CASRSGTGLYEQYF. CDR3 coding DNA: TGCGCCAGCAGATCCGGGACAGGCCTCTACGAGCAGTACTTC.

This chain uses TRBV4-1 with TRBJ2-7; D is unclear. The CDR3 is made up of 12 amino acids. Trimming shortened V by 2 bases and J by 7 bases, and 9 bases separated the two germline ends. Germline V gene data show CDR1 as MGHRA and CDR2 as YSYEKL. This CDR3 is CASSQIPEEQYF. In DNA, the CDR3 is TGCGCCAGCAGCCAAATTCCCGAAGAGCAGTACTTC.

The chain employs TRBV7-2 and TRBJ1-2; 8 positions match TRBD1. Looked up from germline, CDR1 is SGHTA and CDR2 is FQGNSA. The length of the CDR3 is 15 residues. V lost 3 bases and J lost 2; bases outside the gene matches: 5. The CDR3: CASSFSRGRNYGYTF. The DNA for the CDR3 is TGTGCCAGCAGCTTTTCCAGGGGGCGGAACTATGGCTACACCTTC.

This rearrangement joins TRBV5-5 to TRBJ2-1; TRBD2 agrees at 9 bases. V lost 4 bases, J lost 6 bases, and 14 bases stayed unmatched. Germline assignment: CDR1 SGHKS and CDR2 YYEKEE (reference sequence). The CDR3 loop spans 17 amino acids. The CDR3 bases are TGTGCCAGCAGCCCGGGATCGGTAGCGGGAGAGGTCAATGAGCAGTTCTTC. Translation: CASSPGSVAGEVNEQFF.

The V gene is TRBV7-3, the J gene TRBJ1-2; a weak D match, TRBD1 (5 bases). This CDR3 is 11 amino acids long. Trimming stripped 5 bases from V and 6 bases from J, with 7 bases between. Germline V gene lookup returns CDR1 SGHTA and CDR2 FQGTGA. CDR3 amino acids: CASSQGDGYTF. CDR3 DNA: TGTGCCAGCAGCCAGGGAGATGGCTACACCTTC.

The chain is built from TRBV20-1 and TRBJ2-7, with D tentatively TRBD2 (5 bases). Germline assignment: CDR1 DFQATT and CDR2 SNEGSKA (reference sequence). V lost 3 bases and J lost 3, with 15 bases in between. The CDR3 is 14 residues long. CDR3 nucleotide sequence: TGCAGTGCTAGTAAGAAGGGAGTGGGCTACGAGCAGTACTTC. Residues: CSASKKGVGYEQYF.

This clone was seen just once. The chain has TRBV19 and TRBJ1-5, with D possibly matching TRBD1 (5 bases). The CDR3 extends over 14 amino acids. Germline loops: CDR1 LNHDA, CDR2 SQIVND (reference sequence). Trimming stripped 4 bases from V and 0 bases from J, with 7 bases between. The CDR3 spells CASSTGISNQPQHF. The CDR3 coding sequence is TGTGCCAGTAGTACAGGGATTAGCAATCAGCCCCAGCATTTT.

V usage is TRBV3-1 (or the pseudogene TRBV3-2) and J usage is TRBJ2-3; 7 bases are shared with TRBD1. The CDR3 has 15 residues. The germline V gene has CDR1 LGHDT and CDR2 YNNKEL (reference sequence). The V segment lost 10 bases and the J segment 2 bases; nucleotides outside the gene matches: 12. The CDR3 protein is CANRPRGLTTDTQYF. The CDR3 bases are TGTGCCAACCGCCCGAGGGGGCTTACCACAGATACGCAGTATTTT.

The V call is TRBV6-5, the J call TRBJ2-7; 9 bases are a match to TRBD1. The J segment lost 7 bases and the V segment lost 6 bases, leaving 10 bases of the junction unmatched. CDR1 and CDR2 (germline): MNHEY, SVGAGI. The CDR3 has 14 residues. The CDR3 reads CASRTGTGMSEQYF. CDR3 DNA: TGTGCCAGCAGAACCGGGACAGGGATGAGTGAGCAGTACTTC.